The subject of this entry is one TCR beta chain. Its antigen is currently unknown. Time point specified: week 5, during vaccination. In every dose of vaccine, 300 ug of mutant IDH1 20-mer peptide was given alongside topical imiquimod. Between the trimmed V and J ends, which lost 5 bases and 8 bases, there was a span of 22 bases. CDR3 length: 15 amino acids. The V gene's germline CDR1 is SGHNT and CDR2 YYREEE (reference sequence). The repertoire was sequenced with immunoSEQ multiplex PCR; TCRdb's copy has only in-frame clones and lacks some. This repertoire shows about 38,000 clones, around 82% found once; its top ten account for 5.5%. The data derive from a study of a mutant IDH1 vaccine in newly diagnosed glioma. For the study at large: Patients had eight vaccinations, in weeks 1, 3, 5, 7, 11, 15, 19 and 23. Patients' prior therapy spanned radiotherapy, temozolomide, or both; most underwent both. The study started vaccination 4-6 weeks after radiotherapy alone, or with temozolomide cycles.

Study-level findings and limits: Overall, 90% to 95% of patients had vaccine-induced immune responses.

The TCR was taken from a man aged 35-49 years with glioma. This specimen consisted of PBMCs, obtained from a glioma patient whose treatment included an IDH1 peptide vaccine. The chain recombines TRBV5-4 with TRBJ1-2; a possible D gene is TRBD1 (5 bases). The CDR3 coding sequence is TGTGCCAGCAGGGAAGGGCTAGGGACCCTAGGGGGCTACACCTTC. Its translation is CASREGLGTLGGYTF.